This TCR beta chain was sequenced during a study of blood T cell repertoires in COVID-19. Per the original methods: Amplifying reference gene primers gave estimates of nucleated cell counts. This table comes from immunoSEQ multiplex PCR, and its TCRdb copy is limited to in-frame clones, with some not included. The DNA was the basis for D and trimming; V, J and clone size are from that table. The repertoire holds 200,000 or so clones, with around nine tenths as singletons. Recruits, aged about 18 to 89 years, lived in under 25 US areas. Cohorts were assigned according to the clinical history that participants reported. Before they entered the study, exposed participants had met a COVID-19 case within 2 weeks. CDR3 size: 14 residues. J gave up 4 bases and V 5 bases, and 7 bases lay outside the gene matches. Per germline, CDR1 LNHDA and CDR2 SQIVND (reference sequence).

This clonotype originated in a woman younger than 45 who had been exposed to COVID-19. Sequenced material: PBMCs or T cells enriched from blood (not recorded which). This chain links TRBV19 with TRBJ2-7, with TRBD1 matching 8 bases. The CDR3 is CASSPRQGRYEQYF. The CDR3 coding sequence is TGTGCCAGTAGTCCACGACAGGGGAGGTACGAGCAGTACTTC.